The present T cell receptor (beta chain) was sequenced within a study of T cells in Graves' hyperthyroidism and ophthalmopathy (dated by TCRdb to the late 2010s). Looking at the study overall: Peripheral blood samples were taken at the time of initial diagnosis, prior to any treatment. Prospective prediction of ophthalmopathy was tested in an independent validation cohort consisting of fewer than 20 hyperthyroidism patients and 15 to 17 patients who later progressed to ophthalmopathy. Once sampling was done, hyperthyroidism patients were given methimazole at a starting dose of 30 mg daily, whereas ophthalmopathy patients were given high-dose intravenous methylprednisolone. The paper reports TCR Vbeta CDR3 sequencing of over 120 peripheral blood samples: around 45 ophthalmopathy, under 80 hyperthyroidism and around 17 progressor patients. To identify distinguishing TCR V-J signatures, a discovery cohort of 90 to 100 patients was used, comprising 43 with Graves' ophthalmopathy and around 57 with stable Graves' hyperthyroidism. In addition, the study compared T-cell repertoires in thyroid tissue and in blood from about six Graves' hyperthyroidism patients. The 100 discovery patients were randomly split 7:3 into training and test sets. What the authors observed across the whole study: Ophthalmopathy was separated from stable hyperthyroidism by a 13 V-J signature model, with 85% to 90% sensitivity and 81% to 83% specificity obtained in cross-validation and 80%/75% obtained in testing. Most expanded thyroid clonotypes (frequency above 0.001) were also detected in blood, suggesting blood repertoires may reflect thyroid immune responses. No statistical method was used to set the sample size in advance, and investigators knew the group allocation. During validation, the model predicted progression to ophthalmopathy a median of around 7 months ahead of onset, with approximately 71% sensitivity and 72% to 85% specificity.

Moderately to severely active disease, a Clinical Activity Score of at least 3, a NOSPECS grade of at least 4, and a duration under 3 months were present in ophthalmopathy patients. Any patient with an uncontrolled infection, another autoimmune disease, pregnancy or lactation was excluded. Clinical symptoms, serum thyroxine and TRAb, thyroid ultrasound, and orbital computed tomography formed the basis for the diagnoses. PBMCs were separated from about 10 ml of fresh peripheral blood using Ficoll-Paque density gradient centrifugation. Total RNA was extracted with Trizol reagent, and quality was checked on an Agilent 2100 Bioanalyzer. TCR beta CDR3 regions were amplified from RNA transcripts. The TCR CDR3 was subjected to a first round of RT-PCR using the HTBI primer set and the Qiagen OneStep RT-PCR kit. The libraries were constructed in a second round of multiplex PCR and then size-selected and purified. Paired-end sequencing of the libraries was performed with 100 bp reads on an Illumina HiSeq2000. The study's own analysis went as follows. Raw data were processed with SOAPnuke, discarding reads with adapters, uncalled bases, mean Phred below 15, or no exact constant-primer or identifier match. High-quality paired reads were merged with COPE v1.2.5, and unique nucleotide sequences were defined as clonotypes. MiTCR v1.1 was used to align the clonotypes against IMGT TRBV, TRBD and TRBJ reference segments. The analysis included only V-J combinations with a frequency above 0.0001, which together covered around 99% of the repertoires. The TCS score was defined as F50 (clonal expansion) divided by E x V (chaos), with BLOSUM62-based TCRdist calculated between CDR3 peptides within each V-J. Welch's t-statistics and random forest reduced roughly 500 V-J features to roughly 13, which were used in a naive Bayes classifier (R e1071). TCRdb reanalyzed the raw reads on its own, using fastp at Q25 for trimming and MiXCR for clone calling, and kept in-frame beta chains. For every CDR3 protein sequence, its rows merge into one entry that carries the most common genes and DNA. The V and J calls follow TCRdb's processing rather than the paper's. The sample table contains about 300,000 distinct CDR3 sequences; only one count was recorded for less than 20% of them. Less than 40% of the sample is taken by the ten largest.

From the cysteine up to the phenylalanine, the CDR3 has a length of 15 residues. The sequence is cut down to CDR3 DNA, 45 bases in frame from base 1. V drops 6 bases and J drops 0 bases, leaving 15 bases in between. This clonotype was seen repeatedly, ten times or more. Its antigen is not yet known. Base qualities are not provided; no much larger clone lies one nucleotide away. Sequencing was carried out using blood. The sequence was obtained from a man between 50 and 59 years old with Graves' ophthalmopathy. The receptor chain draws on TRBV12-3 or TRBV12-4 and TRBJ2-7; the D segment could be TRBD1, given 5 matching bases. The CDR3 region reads CASSPRQYLSYEQYF. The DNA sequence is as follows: TGTGCCAGCAGCCCCCGACAGTACCTCTCCTACGAGCAGTACTTC.